This entry lists 8 T cell receptor beta chains sequenced from one sample in a study of cytomegalovirus exposure and HLA in healthy donors. The repertoire was sequenced with immunoSEQ multiplex PCR; TCRdb's copy has only in-frame clones and lacks some. The sample includes about 160,000 clones, approximately 90% of them seen just once. The sequencing sample was made of PBMCs. Receptors were obtained from a man aged 18-30 years in good health and CMV-seronegative.

The chain uses TRBV25-1 and TRBJ1-3, with 11 nucleotides matching TRBD1. Germline loops: CDR1 MGHDK, CDR2 SYGVNS. The CDR3 runs to 17 residues. V lost 5 bases to trimming and J lost 4 bases; unmatched junction nucleotides: 10. In DNA, the CDR3 is TGTGCCAGCAGTAGTAGGGACAGGGGGATCGGCGGAAACACCATATATTTT. Its translation is CASSSRDRGIGGNTIYF.

The V and J genes are TRBV28 and TRBJ2-3; no firm D call. From germline, CDR1 is MDHEN and CDR2 SYDVKM. With 6 bases removed from V and 1 base from J, the gap between germline ends came to 11 bases. The CDR3 runs to 14 residues. The CDR3 protein is CASSLTPRTDTQYF. The DNA for the CDR3 is TGTGCCAGCAGCCTGACACCACGCACAGATACGCAGTATTTT.

This clone came up once. V is TRBV28 and J is TRBJ2-5, with D unclear. The V gene lost 5 bases and the J gene lost 1 base, with 8 bases spanning the gap. The CDR3 totals 13 residues. The germline V gene has CDR1 MDHEN and CDR2 SYDVKM. The CDR3 DNA reads as TGTGCCAGCAGTCTAAATGTCCAAGAGACCCAGTACTTC. It translates to CASSLNVQETQYF.

V is TRBV7-8 and J is TRBJ2-5; 10 nucleotides match TRBD1. The CDR3 is made up of 15 amino acids. Germline V gives CDR1 SGHVS, CDR2 FQNEAQ. V lost 6 bases, J lost 1 base, and 5 bases stayed unmatched. This CDR3 is CASRGDRGPQETQYF. The CDR3 DNA follows: TGTGCCAGCAGGGGGGACAGGGGACCCCAAGAGACCCAGTACTTC.

For the CDR3, the DNA is TGTGCCAGCACCCTAACGGCAGGGAAAATCGCGACTCGTCGGTACTTC. Protein sequence: CASTLTAGKIATRRYF. V usage is TRBV11-2 and J usage is TRBJ2-4, with D possibly being TRBD1 (5 bases). V gave up 7 bases and J gave up 15 bases, with 31 bases separating them. The V gene's germline CDR1 is SGHAT and CDR2 FQNNGV. This CDR3 spans 16 amino acids.

The chain recombines TRBV9 with TRBJ2-2, with TRBD2 identical over 7 bases. V gave up 0 bases and J gave up 0 bases; unmatched junction bases: 5. Germline-derived CDR1 and CDR2 are SGDLS and YYNGEE. This CDR3 spans 17 amino acids. CDR3 sequence: CASSVGQGRANTGELFF. DNA for the CDR3: TGTGCCAGCAGCGTAGGTCAAGGGAGGGCGAACACCGGGGAGCTGTTTTTT.

The J gene is TRBJ1-4, the V gene TRBV2; no definite D call. Germline CDR1 reads SNHLY; CDR2 reads FYNNEI. The CDR3 consists of 13 residues. V lost 0 bases to trimming and J lost 10 bases, with 9 bases between them. This CDR3 is CASSEAMGVKLFF. As DNA, the CDR3 is TGTGCCAGCAGTGAAGCGATGGGAGTAAAACTGTTTTTT.

This chain uses TRBV7-2 with TRBJ1-5; a possible D gene is TRBD1 (6 bases). Trimming cost V 3 bases and J 7 bases, with 13 bases left between them. This CDR3 spans 14 amino acids. Germline V CDR1 and CDR2: SGHTA, FQGNSA. CDR3: CASSLGAVRQPQHF. The CDR3 coding sequence is TGTGCCAGCAGCTTGGGGGCAGTGCGCCAGCCCCAGCATTTT.